The 24 T cell receptor beta chains presented below share a single source sample, sequenced in a study of T cell responses to AZD1222 COVID-19 vaccine. Using immunoSEQ multiplex PCR, the repertoire was profiled, and TCRdb retains in-frame clones only, with some absent. The sample has fewer than 95,000 clones, around 89% seen once. The material sequenced was peripheral blood, taken on day 0 of AZD1222 vaccination. The receptor set was obtained from an adult in good health.

Here the CDR3 DNA reads TGCGCCAGCACCGGCGACTATGGCTACACCTTC. Protein sequence: CASTGDYGYTF. The rearrangement uses TRBV10-1 and TRBJ1-2; D is ambiguous. Germline CDR1 reads WNHNN; CDR2 reads SYGVQD (reference sequence). The V and J ends lost 7 bases and 3 bases respectively, with 6 bases between them. This CDR3 is built from 11 residues.

V gene TRBV10-3 combines with J gene TRBJ1-2; D is possibly TRBD1 (6 bases). The V end was cut by 2 bases, the J end by 5 bases, with 15 bases between. The CDR3 covers 15 residues. The germline gives CDR1 ENHRY, CDR2 SYGVKD. CDR3 DNA: TGTGCCATCAGTGAGGAAACAGGGCTCTGGTATGGCTACACCTTC. Residues: CAISEETGLWYGYTF.

The gene calls are TRBV14 and TRBJ1-3; unclear D gene. CDR3 length: 14 residues. Germline V gives CDR1 SGHDN, CDR2 FVKESK. The ends were cut back, 4 bases at V and 0 bases at J, with 7 bases in the middle. Here the CDR3 reads CASSPALSGNTIYF. In DNA form, the CDR3 reads TGTGCCAGCAGCCCCGCTCTCTCTGGAAACACCATATATTTT.

The V and J genes are TRBV24-1 and TRBJ1-6, with no clear D. The V gene lost 7 bases and the J gene lost 8 bases, with 14 bases spanning the gap. This CDR3 contains 14 residues. Germline values: CDR1 KGHDR, CDR2 SFDVKD. CDR3 in amino acids: CATSSGTWDSPLHF. The CDR3 DNA follows: TGTGCCACCAGCTCGGGAACGTGGGATTCACCCCTCCACTTT.

This clone is a singleton in its sample. This sequence joins TRBV19 and TRBJ1-2; D not certain. V was trimmed by 3 bases and J by 7 bases, leaving 6 bases between them. Germline V gives CDR1 LNHDA, CDR2 SQIVND (reference sequence). This CDR3 spans 11 amino acids. The CDR3 loop is CASSILGGYTF. CDR3 in DNA: TGTGCCAGTAGTATTCTGGGTGGCTACACCTTC.

J is TRBJ2-7 and V is TRBV28; D is ambiguous. V dropped 6 bases and J dropped 1 base, with 10 bases sitting between them. Per the germline V gene, CDR1 is MDHEN and CDR2 is SYDVKM. The CDR3 spans 13 residues. The CDR3 loop is CASSTRASYEQYF. The CDR3, as DNA: TGTGCCAGCAGCACACGAGCTTCCTACGAGCAGTACTTC.

The gene calls are TRBV6-4 and TRBJ2-1, with 8 bases identical to TRBD1. V lost 7 bases, J lost 3 bases, and 8 bases stayed unmatched. The CDR3 is 15 residues long. CDR1 is MRHNA, CDR2 SNTAGT, per germline. Here the CDR3 reads CASIIGTGLYNEQFF. In nucleotides, the CDR3 is TGTGCCAGCATTATCGGGACAGGTCTCTACAATGAGCAGTTCTTC.

The J gene is TRBJ2-1, the V gene TRBV28; D uncertain. The CDR3 sequence is 13 residues long. Trimming removed 7 bases from V and 9 bases from J, with 16 bases in between. The germline gives CDR1 MDHEN, CDR2 SYDVKM. The CDR3 DNA reads TGTGCCAGCACCCCCCCCTTAGGAAGTGAGCAGTTCTTC. This sequence encodes CASTPPLGSEQFF.

The chain is built from TRBV28 and TRBJ2-1; 10 nucleotides line up with TRBD2. The CDR3 loop spans 16 amino acids. The junction had 7 bases not matched to a gene; V was cut back by 4 bases and J by 4 bases. Germline-derived CDR1 and CDR2 are MDHEN and SYDVKM. As DNA, the CDR3 is TGTGCCAGCAGTTCCCCCACTAGCGGGGCGTACAATGAGCAGTTCTTC. The encoded protein is CASSSPTSGAYNEQFF.

The chain couples TRBV6-5 to TRBJ2-7; D might be TRBD1 (5 bases). The CDR3 length is 15 residues. V lost 0 bases and J 4 bases, leaving 13 bases between the germline ends. Germline V gene lookup returns CDR1 MNHEY and CDR2 SVGAGI. The CDR3 nucleotides are TGTGCCAGCAGTTACTCGACCTGGGGCGTGTACGAGCAGTACTTC. Translated: CASSYSTWGVYEQYF.

This clone showed up just once. J is TRBJ2-1 and V is TRBV28, with 13 nucleotides matching TRBD2. V trimming: 7 bases; J trimming: 4 bases; junction bases outside the gene matches: 10. There are 17 residues in the CDR3. CDR1 MDHEN and CDR2 SYDVKM come from the germline V gene. The CDR3 DNA follows: TGTGCCAGCACCCCTCCCGAGGGACTAGCGGGATACAATGAGCAGTTCTTC. Its protein product is CASTPPEGLAGYNEQFF.

This sequence joins TRBV19 and TRBJ1-5; D is unclear. There are 13 residues in the CDR3. Germline CDR1 reads LNHDA; CDR2 reads SQIVND (reference sequence). Trimming left V 5 bases short and J 3 bases short, with 8 bases between. CDR3 protein: CASSPHINQPQHF. In DNA, the CDR3 is TGTGCCAGTAGTCCTCACATCAATCAGCCCCAGCATTTT.

The chain recombines TRBV25-1 with TRBJ1-1, with TRBD1 as a possible D gene (6 bases). This CDR3 is built from 15 residues. V shed 3 bases and J shed 3 bases, with 14 bases lying between them. Germline assignment: CDR1 MGHDK and CDR2 SYGVNS. The CDR3 loop reads CASSDSGKGDTEAFF. CDR3 nucleotides: TGTGCCAGCAGTGACTCAGGGAAGGGGGACACTGAAGCTTTCTTT.

This clone was seen a few times. The gene calls are TRBV28 and TRBJ1-4; D ambiguous. From germline, CDR1 is MDHEN and CDR2 SYDVKM. The CDR3 is 15 residues long. The V and J ends lost 6 bases and 3 bases respectively, with 14 bases between them. CDR3 amino acids: CASSLTGPSNEKLFF. The CDR3 DNA sequence: TGTGCCAGCAGCCTCACCGGGCCCTCTAATGAAAAACTGTTTTTT.

The rearrangement joins TRBV10-3 to TRBJ2-7; D uncertain. The CDR3 spans 14 residues. Germline CDR1 ENHRY, CDR2 SYGVKD. Trimming took 0 bases from V and 0 from J, leaving 6 bases between them. The CDR3 DNA follows: TGTGCCATCAGTGAGTCGGGGTCCTCCTACGAGCAGTACTTC. This codes for CAISESGSSYEQYF.

The chain joins TRBV27 to TRBJ2-7; TRBD2 is a possible D gene (6 bases). Germline V gene sequence: CDR1 MNHEY, CDR2 SMNVEV (reference sequence). This CDR3 has 13 amino acids. V shed 6 bases and J shed 1 base, with 10 bases lying between them. CDR3 region: CASRGRGSYEQYF. The DNA of the CDR3 is TGTGCCAGCAGGGGTCGGGGGTCCTACGAGCAGTACTTC.

The chain joins TRBV27 to TRBJ1-6; D may be TRBD1 (6 bases). This CDR3 contains 15 residues. Trimming shortened V by 1 base and J by 9 bases, and 13 bases separated the two germline ends. Germline V gives CDR1 MNHEY, CDR2 SMNVEV (reference sequence). The CDR3 loop is CASSLLGGAVSPLHF. The CDR3 DNA reads TGTGCCAGCAGTTTATTGGGGGGGGCGGTTTCACCCCTCCACTTT.

The CDR3 reads CASSQWDRAISDEQFF. In DNA form, the CDR3 reads TGCGCCAGCAGTCAGTGGGACAGGGCAATTTCGGATGAGCAGTTCTTC. The chain joins TRBV23-1 to TRBJ2-1; 9 positions agree with TRBD1. TRBV23-1 has ORF status, its function being uncertain. Losses at the gene ends were 3 bases for V and 8 bases for J; bases not matched to a gene: 11. The length of the CDR3 is 16 residues.

The chain couples TRBV27 to TRBJ2-7, with 13 bases that match TRBD2. The germline CDR1 and CDR2 sequences are MNHEY and SMNVEV (reference sequence). V gave up 5 bases and J gave up 4 bases; unmatched junction bases: 5. This CDR3 spans 15 amino acids. CDR3 nucleotides: TGTGCCAGCAGTACCGGACTAGCGGGAGCGTACGAGCAGTACTTC. Protein: CASSTGLAGAYEQYF.

The chain employs TRBV7-9 and TRBJ2-7; no reliable D call. From germline, CDR1 is SEHNR and CDR2 FQNEAQ (reference sequence). V lost 3 bases to trimming and J lost 6 bases, with 9 bases between them. The length of the CDR3 is 12 residues. The CDR3 DNA follows: TGTGCCAGCAGCTTGCTGTTGGCCGAGCAGTACTTC. Its translation is CASSLLLAEQYF.

The rearrangement joins TRBV5-5 to TRBJ1-5; D not certain. The CDR3 covers 15 residues. CDR1 and CDR2 (germline): SGHKS, YYEKEE (reference sequence). The germline V and J ends were trimmed by 0 bases and 4 bases, with 11 bases remaining between them. CDR3 protein: CASSLDSLVNQPQHF. CDR3 nucleotides: TGTGCCAGCAGCTTGGACAGCCTCGTTAATCAGCCCCAGCATTTT.

The chain joins TRBV6-5 to TRBJ1-1; tentatively, D is TRBD1 (6 bases). The CDR3 is made up of 14 amino acids. V was shortened by 5 bases and J by 0 bases, with 10 bases between the two germline ends. Germline V gives CDR1 MNHEY, CDR2 SVGAGI. Here the CDR3 DNA reads TGTGCCAGCAGTAGACAGGTCATGAACACTGAAGCTTTCTTT. Protein sequence: CASSRQVMNTEAFF.

V and J are TRBV2 and TRBJ2-7; D is ambiguous. This CDR3 is 15 amino acids long. The ends were cut back, 7 bases at V and 2 bases at J, with 18 bases in the middle. Germline V gives CDR1 SNHLY, CDR2 FYNNEI. As DNA, the CDR3 is TGTGCCAGCACCGTTTCGGACCGCTTTACCTACGAGCAGTACTTC. Translated: CASTVSDRFTYEQYF.

This clone was seen once. The V and J genes are TRBV5-4 and TRBJ1-4; D is perhaps TRBD1 (5 bases). Per germline, CDR1 SGHNT and CDR2 YYREEE (reference sequence). CDR3 length: 12 residues. Trimming removed 4 bases from V and 11 bases from J, with 12 bases in between. The CDR3, as DNA: TGTGCCAGCAGCCTCGAGAGGGGTAAACTGTTTTTT. It codes for CASSLERGKLFF.